This is a list of T cell receptor beta chains from one sample in a study of cytotoxic CD8 clonotypes in ibrutinib-treated CLL. Data came from immunoSEQ multiplex PCR; TCRdb stores just in-frame clones and leaves some out. The data show around 150,000 clones, approximately 77% seen once. The sequencing used PBMCs, collected after 12 months of ibrutinib treatment. These receptors were taken from a human donor with chronic lymphocytic leukemia. CDR3s include the opening cysteine and the closing phenylalanine or tryptophan. D genes are given only for firm matches. Only some rows state a clone size, as once, few, many or a class for expanded clones.

abundance: NA; d_gene: NA; j_gene: TRBJ1-4; v_gene: TRBV5-1; CDR3aa: CASSPLVGLGNEKLFF; CDR3nt: TGCGCCAGCAGCCCCTTAGTTGGGCTCGGGAATGAAAAACTGTTTTTT
abundance: NA; d_gene: NA; j_gene: TRBJ2-3; v_gene: TRBV11-3; CDR3aa: CASSLGDSRPTDTQYF; CDR3nt: TGTGCCAGCAGCTTAGGTGACAGTCGACCCACAGATACGCAGTATTTT
abundance: NA; d_gene: NA; j_gene: TRBJ1-6; v_gene: TRBV7-2; CDR3aa: CGAGTYNSPLHF; CDR3nt: TGTGGCGCCGGGACTTATAATTCACCCCTCCACTTT
abundance: few; d_gene: NA; j_gene: TRBJ2-7; v_gene: TRBV30; CDR3aa: CAWSVVGRTNPSEQYF; CDR3nt: TGTGCCTGGAGTGTGGTGGGGCGAACAAACCCATCCGAGCAGTACTTC
abundance: NA; d_gene: TRBD2; j_gene: TRBJ2-5; v_gene: TRBV19; CDR3aa: CASSYQGLAPETQYF; CDR3nt: TGTGCCAGTAGCTACCAGGGACTAGCCCCCGAGACCCAGTACTTC
abundance: few; d_gene: TRBD1; j_gene: TRBJ2-5; v_gene: TRBV9; CDR3aa: CASSVLGDRVETQYF; CDR3nt: TGTGCCAGCAGCGTCCTGGGCGACAGGGTTGAGACCCAGTACTTC
abundance: NA; d_gene: NA; j_gene: TRBJ2-5; v_gene: TRBV25-1; CDR3aa: CATSHLAPETQYF; CDR3nt: TGTGCCACCTCCCACCTAGCCCCCGAGACCCAGTACTTC
abundance: NA; d_gene: TRBD1; j_gene: TRBJ1-2; v_gene: TRBV7-2; CDR3aa: CASSDRADYGYTF; CDR3nt: TGTGCCAGCTCGGACAGGGCGGACTATGGCTACACCTTC
abundance: NA; d_gene: TRBD1; j_gene: TRBJ1-6; v_gene: TRBV4-1; CDR3aa: CASSQGNRGYNSPLHF; CDR3nt: TGCGCCAGCAGCCAAGGAAACAGGGGTTATAATTCACCCCTCCACTTT
abundance: NA; d_gene: NA; j_gene: TRBJ1-3; v_gene: TRBV11-2; CDR3aa: CASSVQGSGNTIYF; CDR3nt: TGTGCCAGCAGCGTACAGGGTTCTGGAAACACCATATATTTT
abundance: few; d_gene: TRBD1; j_gene: TRBJ1-2; v_gene: TRBV18; CDR3aa: CASSSTFQGDGYTF; CDR3nt: TGTGCCAGCTCGTCGACGTTTCAGGGGGATGGCTACACCTTC
abundance: NA; d_gene: NA; j_gene: TRBJ1-6; v_gene: TRBV7-2; CDR3aa: CASRGGNSPLHF; CDR3nt: TGTGCCAGCAGGGGGGGTAATTCACCCCTCCACTTT